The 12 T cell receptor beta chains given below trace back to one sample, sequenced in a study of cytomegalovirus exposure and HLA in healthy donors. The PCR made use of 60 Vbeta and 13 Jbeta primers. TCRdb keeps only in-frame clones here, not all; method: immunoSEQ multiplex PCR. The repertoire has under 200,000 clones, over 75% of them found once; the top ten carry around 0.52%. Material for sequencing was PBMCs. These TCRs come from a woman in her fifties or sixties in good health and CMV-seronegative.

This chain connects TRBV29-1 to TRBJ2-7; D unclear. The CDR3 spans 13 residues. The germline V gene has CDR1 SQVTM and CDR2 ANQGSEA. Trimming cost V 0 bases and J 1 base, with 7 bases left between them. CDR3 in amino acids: CSVEDSLSYEQYF. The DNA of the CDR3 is TGCAGCGTTGAAGATTCTCTTTCCTACGAGCAGTACTTC.

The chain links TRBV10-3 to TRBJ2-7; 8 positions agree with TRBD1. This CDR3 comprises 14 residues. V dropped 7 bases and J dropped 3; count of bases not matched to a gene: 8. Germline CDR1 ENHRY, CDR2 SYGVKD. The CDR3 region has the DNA TGTGCCATCAAAAAGACAGGGGACGGCTACGAGCAGTACTTC. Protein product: CAIKKTGDGYEQYF.

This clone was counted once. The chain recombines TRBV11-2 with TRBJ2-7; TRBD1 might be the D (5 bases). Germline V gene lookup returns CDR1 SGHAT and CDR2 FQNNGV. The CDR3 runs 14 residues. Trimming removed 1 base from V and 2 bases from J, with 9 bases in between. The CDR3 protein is CASSLGTTTYEQYF. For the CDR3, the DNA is TGTGCCAGCAGCTTAGGGACAACGACCTACGAGCAGTACTTC.

This CDR3 is CASSVSQANTEAFF. The CDR3 coding sequence is TGTGCCAGCAGTGTGAGTCAGGCGAACACTGAAGCTTTCTTT. The chain combines TRBV6-4 with TRBJ1-1; D uncertain. The CDR3 length is 14 residues. Germline V gene data show CDR1 as MRHNA and CDR2 as SNTAGT. V lost 4 bases, J lost 1 base, and 10 bases lay in between.

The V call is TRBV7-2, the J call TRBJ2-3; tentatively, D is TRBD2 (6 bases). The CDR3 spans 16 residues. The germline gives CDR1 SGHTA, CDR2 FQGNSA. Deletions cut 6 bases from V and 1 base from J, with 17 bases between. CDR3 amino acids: CASSLTRAGRTDTQYF. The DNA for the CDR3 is TGTGCCAGCAGTTTGACCAGGGCGGGGCGCACAGATACGCAGTATTTT.

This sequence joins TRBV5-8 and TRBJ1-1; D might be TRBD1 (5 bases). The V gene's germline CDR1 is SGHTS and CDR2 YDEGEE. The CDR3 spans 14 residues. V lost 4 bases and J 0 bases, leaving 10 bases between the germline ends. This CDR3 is CASSQRQLNTEAFF. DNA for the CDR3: TGTGCCAGCAGCCAGAGACAGTTGAACACTGAAGCTTTCTTT.

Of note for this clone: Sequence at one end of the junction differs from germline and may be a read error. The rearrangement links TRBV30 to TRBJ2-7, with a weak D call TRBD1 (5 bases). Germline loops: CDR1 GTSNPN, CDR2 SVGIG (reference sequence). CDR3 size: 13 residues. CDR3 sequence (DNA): TGTGCCTGGAGTGTCTGGGGCTCCGACGAGCAGTACTTC. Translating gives CAWSVWGSDEQYF.

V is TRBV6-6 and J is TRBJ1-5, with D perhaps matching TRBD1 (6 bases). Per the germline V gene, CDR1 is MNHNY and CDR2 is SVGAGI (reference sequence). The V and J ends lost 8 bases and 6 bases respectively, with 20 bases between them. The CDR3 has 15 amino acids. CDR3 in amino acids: CASLQGHRDFQPQHF. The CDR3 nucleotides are TGTGCCAGCTTACAGGGTCATCGGGATTTTCAGCCCCAGCATTTT.

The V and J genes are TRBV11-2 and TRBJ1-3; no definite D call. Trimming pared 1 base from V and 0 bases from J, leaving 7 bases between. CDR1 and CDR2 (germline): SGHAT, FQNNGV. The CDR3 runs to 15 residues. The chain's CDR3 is CASSLGPASGNTIYF. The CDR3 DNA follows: TGTGCCAGCAGCTTAGGGCCTGCCTCTGGAAACACCATATATTTT. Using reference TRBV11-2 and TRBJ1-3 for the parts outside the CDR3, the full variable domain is EAGVAQSPRYKIIEKRQSVAFWCNPISGHATLYWYQQILGQGPKLLIQFQNNGVVDDSQLPKDRFSAERLKGVDSTLKIQPAKLEDSAVYLCASSLGPASGNTIYFGEGSWLTVV.

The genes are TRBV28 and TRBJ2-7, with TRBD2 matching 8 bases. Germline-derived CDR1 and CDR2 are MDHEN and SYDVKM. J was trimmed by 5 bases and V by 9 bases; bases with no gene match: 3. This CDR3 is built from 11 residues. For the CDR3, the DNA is TGTGCCAGTAGCGGGATTAACGAGCAGTACTTC. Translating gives CASSGINEQYF.

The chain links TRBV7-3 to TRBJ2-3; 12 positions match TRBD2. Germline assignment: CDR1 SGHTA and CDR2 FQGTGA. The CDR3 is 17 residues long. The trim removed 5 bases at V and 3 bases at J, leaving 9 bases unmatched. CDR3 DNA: TGTGCCAGCAGCCAAGGGACTAGCGGGTCGGGGACAGATACGCAGTATTTT. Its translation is CASSQGTSGSGTDTQYF.

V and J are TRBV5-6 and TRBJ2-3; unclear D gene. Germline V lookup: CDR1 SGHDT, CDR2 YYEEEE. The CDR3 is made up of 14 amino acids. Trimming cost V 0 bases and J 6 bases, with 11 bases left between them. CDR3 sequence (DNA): TGTGCCAGCAGCTTGGCCTCTAGATCGGATACGCAGTATTTT. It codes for CASSLASRSDTQYF.